These T cell receptor beta chains were read from a single sample in a study of T cell changes during pregnancy in multiple sclerosis. Repertoires were generated with immunoSEQ multiplex PCR, while TCRdb's copy carries only in-frame clones and drops some. Altogether about 67,000 clones are present, about 89% being singletons, with the ten largest covering approximately 1.5%. Sample: peripheral blood, taken in the second trimester of pregnancy. The receptors shown here come from a female donor with multiple sclerosis, enrolled in a pregnancy study. CDR3s include the opening cysteine and the closing phenylalanine or tryptophan. D genes are given only for firm matches. Rows give clone size only sometimes, using once, few, many, or a class for an expanded clone.

TRBJ2-7 NA TRBD2 TRBV5-4 TGTGCCAGCAGCCCCGGTGGGCTAGCGGCCTCCTACGAGCAGTACTTC CASSPGGLAASYEQYF
TRBJ1-2 NA NA TRBV30 TGTGCCTGGAGTTCAGGGGACTATGGCTACACCTTC CAWSSGDYGYTF
TRBJ1-5 NA TRBD1 TRBV19 TGTGCCAGTAGTCCTGACAGGGGAAGGCCCCAGCATTTT CASSPDRGRPQHF
TRBJ2-1 NA TRBD1 TRBV11-3 TGTGCCAGCAGCTTCTCCCCGGGACAGGGTCGCAATGAGCAGTTCTTC CASSFSPGQGRNEQFF
TRBJ1-1 NA NA TRBV2 TGTGCCAGCAGCGAGGAGTACACTGAAGCTTTCTTT CASSEEYTEAFF
TRBJ2-3 NA NA TRBV27 TGTGCCAGCAGTTTTGACAGGCGCCAGCGCGATACGCAGTATTTT CASSFDRRQRDTQYF
TRBJ1-2 NA TRBD1 TRBV7-9 TGTGCCAGCAGCCAGACCGGGACAGGGTATGGCTACACCTTC CASSQTGTGYGYTF
TRBJ2-1 NA TRBD2 TRBV9 TGTGCCAGCAGCGTAGGCCTGGGCGGGAGAAGCTACAATGAGCAGTTCTTC CASSVGLGGRSYNEQFF
TRBJ1-2 NA NA TRBV2 TGTGCCAGCGTCTGGGAACAGGGTAACTATGGCTACACCTTC CASVWEQGNYGYTF
TRBJ2-3 NA TRBD1 TRBV5-1 TGCGCCAGCAGCTGGAGGGGACAGGGAGACACAGATACGCAGTATTTT CASSWRGQGDTDTQYF
TRBJ1-2 NA NA TRBV9 TGTGCCAGCAGCGTAGACAGGGCCTATGGCTACACCTTC CASSVDRAYGYTF
TRBJ1-4 NA NA TRBV30 TGTGCCTGGGGTCGCGGTGAAAAACTGTTTTTT CAWGRGEKLFF
TRBJ1-5 NA TRBD1 TRBV4-2 TGTGCCAGCAGCCAAAGGACAGGGGATTCCAATCAGCCCCAGCATTTT CASSQRTGDSNQPQHF
TRBJ2-2 NA NA TRBV2 TGTGCCAGCAGTGCAGGGGAAGGCACCGGGGAGCTGTTTTTT CASSAGEGTGELFF
TRBJ1-1 few NA TRBV30 TGTGCCTGGTCCCAGGGAGGGCTTGAAGCTTTCTTT CAWSQGGLEAFF
TRBJ2-1 NA NA TRBV6-4 TGTGCCAGCAGTGCTAGTAGCTATGAGCAGTTCTTC CASSASSYEQFF
TRBJ2-5 once TRBD2 TRBV10-1 TGCGCCAGCAGTGAGTCGCTAGCGGACCAACAAGAGACCCAGTACTTC CASSESLADQQETQYF
TRBJ1-1 many NA TRBV5-5 TGTGCCAGCAGCTTCCTCCCGAACACTGAAGCTTTCTTT CASSFLPNTEAFF
TRBJ2-7 NA TRBD2 TRBV10-3 TGTGCCATCAGTGAGAGAGCGGGAGGGCCCGGGCAGTACTTC CAISERAGGPGQYF
TRBJ1-2 NA TRBD1 TRBV18 TGTGCCAGCTCACCAACCACACGACAGGGACTGGGCTACACCTTC CASSPTTRQGLGYTF
TRBJ2-7 NA TRBD1 TRBV5-6 TGTGCCAGCAGCTTGCGGGACAGATCGACCGAGCAGTACTTC CASSLRDRSTEQYF
TRBJ1-4 NA NA TRBV7-9 TGTGCCAGCAGCTCCGGTCACAGGGTACACAATGAAAAACTGTTTTTT CASSSGHRVHNEKLFF
TRBJ2-5 NA NA TRBV28 TGTGCCAGCACCAGGGAGGGGGGTTTACAAGAGACCCAGTACTTC CASTREGGLQETQYF
TRBJ2-7 NA TRBD1 TRBV5-8 TGTGCCAGCAGCCTGGGACAGCGATACTACGAGCAGTACTTC CASSLGQRYYEQYF
TRBJ2-2 NA TRBD2 TRBV13 TGTGCCAGCAGCTCCGAGGGAGGGACGGTCGGGGAGCTGTTTTTT CASSSEGGTVGELFF
TRBJ2-5 NA TRBD2 TRBV27 TGTGCCAGCAGTGTAGCGGGAGTACGGGAGACCCAGTACTTC CASSVAGVRETQYF
TRBJ2-7 NA TRBD2 TRBV13 TGTGCCAGCAGCTCCTCTACTAGCGGGAGGATCGAGAAGCAGTACTTC CASSSSTSGRIEKQYF
TRBJ1-6 NA TRBD1 TRBV5-1 TGCGCCAGCAGCATGGGACAGCTATCCAATTCACCCCTCCACTTT CASSMGQLSNSPLHF
TRBJ2-7 NA NA TRBV4-2 TGTGCCAGCAGCCAAGATCGGGACGCGGGACAGACCTACGAGCAGTACTTC CASSQDRDAGQTYEQYF
TRBJ2-1 NA NA TRBV5-4 TGTGCCAGCAGCTTGGTCCAGGGGAGCTCCTACAATGAGCAGTTCTTC CASSLVQGSSYNEQFF
TRBJ2-3 NA TRBD2 TRBV4-3 TGCGCCAGCAGCCAACAAACTAGCGCCTACACAGATACGCAGTATTTT CASSQQTSAYTDTQYF
TRBJ1-1 few NA TRBV30 TGTGCCTGGAGTGTACAGATGATGAACACTGAAGCTTTCTTT CAWSVQMMNTEAFF
TRBJ1-1 NA NA TRBV6-5 TGTGCCAGCAGTCGATATAACAGGGTGGGCACTGAAGCTTTCTTT CASSRYNRVGTEAFF
TRBJ1-1 NA TRBD1 TRBV5-1 TGCGCCAGCACGTCACTACAGGGGGCAGCCGAAGCTTTCTTT CASTSLQGAAEAFF
TRBJ1-5 NA NA TRBV18 TGTGCCAGCTCACCAGAGAGCGGGGTCAATCAGCCCCAGCATTTT CASSPESGVNQPQHF
TRBJ2-7 once TRBD2 TRBV10-3 TGTGCCATCAGTGAGTCTAGCGGGGGTGGGGAGCAGTACTTC CAISESSGGGEQYF
TRBJ1-1 NA NA TRBV18 TGTGCCAGCTCACCACCGGCAGGGACTGAAGCTTTCTTT CASSPPAGTEAFF
TRBJ1-1 NA TRBD1 TRBV4-2 TGTGCCAGCAGCCAAGATTGGGCCACCGGGACAGGGGGAACTGAAGCTTTCTTT CASSQDWATGTGGTEAFF
TRBJ2-1 NA NA TRBV27 TGTGCCAGCAGTTTACCCCGACAGTCGAATGAGCAGTTCTTC CASSLPRQSNEQFF
TRBJ1-1 NA TRBD1 TRBV7-2 TGTGCCAGCAGCCAACAGGGGGACACTGAAGCTTTCTTT CASSQQGDTEAFF
TRBJ2-5 NA NA TRBV4-1 TGCGCCAGCAGCCTCGACCTAGTCGCTCAAGAGACCCAGTACTTC CASSLDLVAQETQYF
TRBJ1-1 once TRBD1 TRBV5-1 TGCGCCAGCAGCCAAGGGACAGGTTTGAACACTGAAGCTTTCTTT CASSQGTGLNTEAFF
TRBJ1-5 NA NA TRBV30 TGTGCCTGGAGGCCCCTGGAGGGATTTGGACAGCCCCAGCATTTT CAWRPLEGFGQPQHF
TRBJ2-7 NA TRBD1 TRBV14 TGTGCCAGCAGCCGAGACTCCGGGACAGGGTTCATCTACGAGCAGTACTTC CASSRDSGTGFIYEQYF
TRBJ2-7 NA TRBD1 TRBV6-1 TGTGCCAGCAGTGATTACGGACAGGGGGGAACCTACGAGCAGTACTTC CASSDYGQGGTYEQYF
TRBJ1-5 NA NA TRBV27 TGTGCCAGCACCTCGTCATCGGGGGTGAATAGGAGCAATCAGCCCCAGCATTTT CASTSSSGVNRSNQPQHF